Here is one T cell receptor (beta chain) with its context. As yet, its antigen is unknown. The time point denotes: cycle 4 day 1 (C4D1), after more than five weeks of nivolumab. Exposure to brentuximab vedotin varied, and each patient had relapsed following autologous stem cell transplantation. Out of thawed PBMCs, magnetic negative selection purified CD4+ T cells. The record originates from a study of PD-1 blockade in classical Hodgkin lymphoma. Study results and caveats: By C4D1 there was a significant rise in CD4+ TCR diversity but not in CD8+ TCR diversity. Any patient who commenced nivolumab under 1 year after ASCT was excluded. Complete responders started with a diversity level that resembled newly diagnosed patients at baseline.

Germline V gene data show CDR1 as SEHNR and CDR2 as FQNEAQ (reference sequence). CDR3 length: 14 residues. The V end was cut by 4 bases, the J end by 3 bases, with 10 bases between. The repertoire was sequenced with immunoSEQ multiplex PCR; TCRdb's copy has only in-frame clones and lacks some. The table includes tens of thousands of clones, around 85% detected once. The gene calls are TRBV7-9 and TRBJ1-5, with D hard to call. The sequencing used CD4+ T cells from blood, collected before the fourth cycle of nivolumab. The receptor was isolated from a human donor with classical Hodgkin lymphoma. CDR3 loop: CASSSNGYNQPQHF. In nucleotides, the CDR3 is TGTGCCAGCAGCTCCAACGGGTACAATCAGCCCCAGCATTTT.